This TCR beta chain was identified during a study of cytotoxic CD8 clonotypes in ibrutinib-treated CLL. Study-wide results and limits: Clonality measured at baseline exceeded age-matched healthy donors, tracking circulating CD8+ T-cell counts.

Deep sequencing aimed at 1 in 200,000 to 1 in 1 million T cells' resolution. Assay used: immunoSEQ multiplex PCR; TCRdb lists only in-frame clones, some missing. The sample holds approximately 170,000 clones, roughly 84% seen once. For this clone: Antigen: not known.

Germline CDR1 reads SNHLY; CDR2 reads FYNNEI. V was pared by 10 bases and J by 4 bases, with 13 bases between. This CDR3 is 12 amino acids long. The chain joins TRBV2 to TRBJ1-1, with a weak D call TRBD1 (5 bases). The origin of this receptor is a human donor with chronic lymphocytic leukemia. Specimen: PBMCs, collected at disease progression, from a patient treated with ibrutinib. CDR3 bases: TGTGCCACAACCGTCAGGGTCACTGAAGCTTTCTTT. It is translated as CATTVRVTEAFF.